One and the same sample provided the 19 T cell receptor beta chains below, sequenced in a study of blood T cell repertoires in COVID-19. Produced via immunoSEQ multiplex PCR; TCRdb's table is partial and in-frame only. The sample lists a few hundred thousand clones, approximately 86% seen once, with around 13% in the top ten. Material: peripheral blood. These receptors all stem from a woman between 70 and 85 years old with COVID-19, enrolled during active disease.

This CDR3 reads CASSPDSGRHSPLHF. CDR3 DNA sequence: TGTGCCAGCAGCCCCGACAGTGGCCGACATTCACCCCTCCACTTT. The chain carries TRBV3-1 (or the pseudogene TRBV3-2) and TRBJ1-6; possible D gene TRBD1, 5 bases. V was cut by 4 bases and J by 8 bases, with 15 bases left in between. Germline CDR1 is LGHDT and CDR2 is YNNKEL (reference sequence). There are 15 residues in the CDR3.

The chain joins TRBV28 to TRBJ2-5; a weak D match, TRBD1 (6 bases). The CDR3 is 12 residues long. Germline CDR1 reads MDHEN; CDR2 reads SYDVKM. Trimming took off 10 bases at V and 3 bases at J, with 12 bases between the two ends. DNA of the CDR3: TGTGCCACTACGGACAGAAAAGAGACCCAGTACTTC. It is translated as CATTDRKETQYF.

This chain joins TRBV10-3 and TRBJ1-2; 10 bases are shared with TRBD1. In germline, CDR1 is ENHRY, CDR2 SYGVKD. V was clipped by 3 bases and J by 1 base; unmatched bases: 5. This CDR3 comprises 16 residues. This chain's CDR3 is CAISEGGTGDNYGYTF. The CDR3 DNA sequence: TGTGCCATCAGTGAAGGGGGGACAGGGGATAACTATGGCTACACCTTC.

The J gene is TRBJ1-1, the V gene TRBV6-5, with a possible D match to TRBD1 (5 bases). This CDR3 region has 16 residues. CDR1 is MNHEY, CDR2 SVGAGI, per germline. Trimming removed 0 bases at V and 1 base at J, with 12 bases between. The CDR3 bases are TGTGCCAGCAGTTACTCGAGGGACTTGGGGAACACTGAAGCTTTCTTT. Translation gives CASSYSRDLGNTEAFF.

This rearrangement joins TRBV24-1 to TRBJ2-5; 10 bases align to TRBD1. The CDR3 totals 14 residues. Germline V lookup: CDR1 KGHDR, CDR2 SFDVKD. The V segment lost 6 bases and the J segment 4 bases; nucleotides outside the gene matches: 4. The CDR3 sequence is CATSSRTGGETQYF. Written as DNA, the CDR3 is TGTGCCACCAGTTCCAGGACAGGGGGAGAGACCCAGTACTTC.

This clone was seen once. The rearrangement uses TRBV5-1 and TRBJ2-3; TRBD2 aligns across 7 bases. The CDR3 has 14 residues. From germline, CDR1 is SGHRS and CDR2 YFSETQ. V was pared by 4 bases and J by 4 bases, with 6 bases of the junction left unmatched. The CDR3 region is CASSLGGGADTQYF. CDR3 bases: TGCGCCAGCAGCCTGGGGGGAGGGGCAGATACGCAGTATTTT.

This chain connects TRBV9 to TRBJ1-4; 7 bases line up with TRBD1. With V trimmed by 0 bases and J by 6 bases, 5 bases remained unmatched. Germline V gene data show CDR1 as SGDLS and CDR2 as YYNGEE. The CDR3 contains 15 residues. As DNA, the CDR3 is TGTGCCAGCAGCGTAGGACAGGGAGAACATGAAAAACTGTTTTTT. Translation: CASSVGQGEHEKLFF.

This chain uses TRBV7-2 with TRBJ2-1; D gene ambiguous. Germline loops: CDR1 SGHTA, CDR2 FQGNSA. The CDR3 is made up of 15 amino acids. V was trimmed by 5 bases and J by 8 bases, leaving 19 bases between them. This CDR3 is CASSPNPLSWYEQFF. CDR3 nucleotides: TGTGCCAGCAGCCCCAATCCTCTATCCTGGTATGAGCAGTTCTTC.

The chain carries TRBV4-1 and TRBJ2-1; the D gene is possibly TRBD2 (5 bases). V gave up 1 base and J gave up 8 bases, with 15 bases separating them. Looked up from germline, CDR1 is MGHRA and CDR2 is YSYEKL. The CDR3 runs to 15 residues. The CDR3 loop reads CASSQVRTPPDEQFF. DNA of the CDR3: TGCGCCAGCAGCCAAGTTCGGACTCCCCCCGATGAGCAGTTCTTC.

The chain uses TRBV5-6 and TRBJ2-7; tentatively, D is TRBD1 (5 bases). Deletions cut 4 bases from V and 3 bases from J, with 17 bases between. The CDR3 loop spans 15 amino acids. Germline V gene lookup returns CDR1 SGHDT and CDR2 YYEEEE. CDR3: CASSQGRGSYYEQYF. The CDR3 nucleotides read TGTGCCAGCAGCCAAGGAAGGGGTTCCTACTACGAGCAGTACTTC.

The V gene is TRBV6-5, the J gene TRBJ2-2; 12 bases match TRBD2. The CDR3 runs to 15 residues. The J segment lost 3 bases and the V segment lost 8 bases, leaving 4 bases of the junction unmatched. Germline values: CDR1 MNHEY, CDR2 SVGAGI. Here the CDR3 reads CASRLAGAYTGELFF. In DNA form, the CDR3 reads TGTGCCAGCCGACTAGCGGGGGCTTACACCGGGGAGCTGTTTTTT.

In regard to this clone: One junction end disagrees with the germline gene, perhaps due to a read error. V gene TRBV6-2 or TRBV6-3 combines with J gene TRBJ2-2, with a tentative D call TRBD2 (5 bases). Germline V gene lookup returns CDR1 MNHEY and CDR2 SVGEGT. This CDR3 spans 16 amino acids. The CDR3 DNA sequence: TGTGCCAGCAGCCGTCTGGGCACCACGAACACCGGGGAGCTATTTTTT. Translating it yields CASSRLGTTNTGELFF.

CDR3 in DNA: TGTGCCAGCAGTGAAGCGCCCAGGGGTCTCTCTGGAAACACCATATATTTT. It specifies CASSEAPRGLSGNTIYF. J is TRBJ1-3 and V is TRBV2; possibly TRBD1 for D (6 bases). Germline V gene lookup returns CDR1 SNHLY and CDR2 FYNNEI. V was trimmed by 0 bases and J by 0 bases, leaving 12 bases between them. This CDR3 is built from 17 residues.

This sequence joins TRBV5-6 and TRBJ2-3, with 14 bases matching TRBD2. This CDR3 spans 18 amino acids. Germline assignment: CDR1 SGHDT and CDR2 YYEEEE. The J segment lost 5 bases and the V segment lost 4 bases, leaving 12 bases of the junction unmatched. The CDR3 bases are TGTGCCAGCAGCCCGCGTCCCGCAGGGACTAGCGGGGGAGATACGCAGTATTTT. Translated, it gives CASSPRPAGTSGGDTQYF.

The rearrangement uses TRBV27 and TRBJ1-2; D is possibly TRBD1 (6 bases). Germline V CDR1 and CDR2: MNHEY, SMNVEV (reference sequence). Between the trimmed V and J ends, which lost 4 bases and 6 bases, there was a span of 18 bases. The CDR3 is made up of 15 amino acids. CDR3 region: CASSSRQATANGYTF. DNA of the CDR3: TGTGCCAGCAGTTCCCGACAGGCTACGGCCAATGGCTACACCTTC.

The rearrangement joins TRBV5-4 to TRBJ1-2, with 7 nucleotides matching TRBD1. V shed 0 bases and J 4 bases; nucleotides not matched to a gene: 9. The CDR3 covers 16 residues. CDR1 is SGHNT, CDR2 YYREEE, per germline (reference sequence). The CDR3 loop is CASSLAKGAQSYGYTF. CDR3 coding DNA: TGTGCCAGCAGCTTGGCCAAGGGGGCCCAATCCTATGGCTACACCTTC.

The V call is TRBV19, the J call TRBJ1-5; D is perhaps TRBD1 (6 bases). With 1 base removed from V and 2 bases from J, the gap between germline ends came to 15 bases. The CDR3 covers 17 residues. Germline CDR1 is LNHDA and CDR2 is SQIVND (reference sequence). CDR3 region: CASSIGSGELGNQPQHF. The CDR3 region has the DNA TGTGCCAGTAGTATAGGGTCAGGGGAGCTCGGCAATCAGCCCCAGCATTTT.

The chain joins TRBV5-1 to TRBJ1-2; 9 nucleotides agree with TRBD1. CDR1 is SGHRS and CDR2 is YFSETQ in the germline V gene. The CDR3 runs 17 residues. V was pared by 2 bases and J by 8 bases, with 16 bases of the junction left unmatched. CDR3 residues: CASSFTGGGLTLAGYTF. In nucleotides, the CDR3 is TGCGCCAGCAGCTTTACAGGGGGCGGCCTAACTCTGGCCGGCTACACCTTC. The variable domain in full, completed from reference TRBV5-1 and TRBJ1-2, reads KAGVTQTPRYLIKTRGQQVTLSCSPISGHRSVSWYQQTPGQGLQFLFEYFSETQRNKGNFPGRFSGRQFSNSRSEMNVSTLELGDSALYLCASSFTGGGLTLAGYTFGSGTRLTVV.

The rearrangement links TRBV10-3 to TRBJ2-1, with D possibly being TRBD2 (5 bases). Trimming took off 3 bases at V and 4 bases at J, with 13 bases between the two ends. From germline, CDR1 is ENHRY and CDR2 SYGVKD. This CDR3 is built from 15 residues. The CDR3 region is CAISDRQAGYNEQFF. The CDR3 bases are TGTGCCATCAGTGACCGGCAGGCGGGTTACAATGAGCAGTTCTTC.